This TCR beta chain was sequenced for a study of T cell responses to AZD1222 COVID-19 vaccine. Study summary: Analyses pooled second doses at about 4 or about 12 weeks. Study findings and constraints: Repertoires in all cases were sampled only once the peak T cell response had passed.

Profiling relied on immunoSEQ multiplex PCR, and the TCRdb table lists in-frame clones only, not all of them. The sample lists roughly 100,000 clones, roughly 86% seen once, with around 5.1% in the top ten. To note about this clone: Its antigen is not known.

Per germline, CDR1 SGDLS and CDR2 YYNGEE. The ends lost 0 bases at V and 7 bases at J; junction bases unmatched: 3. The CDR3 is made up of 14 amino acids. The chain recombines TRBV9 with TRBJ1-2; 10 nucleotides align to TRBD1. Sequenced material: peripheral blood, taken on day 0 of AZD1222 vaccination. This TCR derives from an adult in good health. DNA of the CDR3: TGTGCCAGCAGCGTAGCCGGGACAGGGGTTGGCTACACCTTC. Amino acids: CASSVAGTGVGYTF.